The 3 T cell receptor beta chains presented below share a single source sample, sequenced in a study of a mutant IDH1 vaccine in newly diagnosed glioma. Sequenced by immunoSEQ multiplex PCR; TCRdb stores in-frame clones only, minus some. Of about 66,000 clones listed, approximately 83% are singletons. Specified time point: baseline, week 1 (first vaccination visit). Treatment meaning: pre-vaccination baseline after standard-of-care therapy. The sample consisted of PBMCs, taken from a glioma patient treated with radiotherapy, temozolomide or both. The receptors shown here come from a man aged 30 to 45 with glioma.

V and J are TRBV11-2 and TRBJ1-6, with D uncertain. The CDR3 totals 13 residues. Per the germline V gene, CDR1 is SGHAT and CDR2 is FQNNGV. Trimming cost V 0 bases and J 8 bases, with 5 bases left between them. This CDR3 is CASSLEEYSPLHF. In nucleotides, the CDR3 is TGTGCCAGCAGCTTAGAGGAGTATTCACCCCTCCACTTT.

With regard to this clone: Other DNA sequences within the sample encode an identical CDR3. The chain recombines TRBV6-5 with TRBJ1-3; D is unclear. V dropped 0 bases and J dropped 0 bases, with 6 bases sitting between them. Germline V gives CDR1 MNHEY, CDR2 SVGAGI. The CDR3 sequence is 15 residues long. The CDR3 coding sequence is TGTGCCAGCAGTTACTCAGGCGGCTCTGGAAACACCATATATTTT. Translated: CASSYSGGSGNTIYF.

J is TRBJ2-5 and V is TRBV4-1, with TRBD2 as a possible D gene (6 bases). The end of the DNA fits TRBJ2-7 better, so the J call may be wrong. This CDR3 is built from 17 residues. CDR1 is MGHRA and CDR2 is YSYEKL in the germline V gene. Here the CDR3 DNA reads TGCGCCAGCAGCTCTTGGGGCGCGGGGAAAAACTCCTACGAGCAGTACTTC. Amino acids: CASSSWGAGKNSYEQYF.